This T cell receptor beta chain comes out of a study of Ad26.COV2.S vaccination and SARS-CoV-2 variants. The overall study: The donor participated in the COV1001 trial, in its Ad26.COV2.S arm.

Treatment noted: around 19 received Ad26.COV2.S at low or high dose, single or two shots; about 5 received placebo; per-sample allocation not given. The investigators took samples on day 63 after the first vaccine or placebo injection. The sample holds one count of this clone. Libraries were prepared by immunoSEQ multiplex PCR; TCRdb keeps only in-frame clonotypes and omits some of them. The sample has about 280,000 clones, 70% to 90% seen once. Sample: peripheral blood, taken in a trial of Ad26.COV2.S vaccine versus placebo. The TCR sequence derives from a person between 18 and 60 years old who received the Ad26.COV2.S COVID-19 vaccine or a placebo.

Here the CDR3 DNA reads TGTGCCAGCAGCGATTCGCGGGGGACACTGAACACCGGGGAGCTGTTTTTT. Protein product: CASSDSRGTLNTGELFF. This chain uses TRBV7-3 with TRBJ2-2; tentatively, D is TRBD2 (7 bases). Trimming pared 5 bases from V and 1 base from J, leaving 17 bases between. The CDR3 sequence is 17 residues long. Germline CDR1 reads SGHTA; CDR2 reads FQGTGA.